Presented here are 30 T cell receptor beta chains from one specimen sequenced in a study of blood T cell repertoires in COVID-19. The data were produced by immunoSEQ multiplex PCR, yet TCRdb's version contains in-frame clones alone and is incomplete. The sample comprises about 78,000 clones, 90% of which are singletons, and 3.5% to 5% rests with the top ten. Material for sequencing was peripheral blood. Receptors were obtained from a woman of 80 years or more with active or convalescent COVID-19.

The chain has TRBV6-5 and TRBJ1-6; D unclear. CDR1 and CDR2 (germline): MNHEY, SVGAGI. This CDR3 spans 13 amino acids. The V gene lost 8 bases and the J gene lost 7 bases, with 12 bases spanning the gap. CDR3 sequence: CASGVVRNSPLHF. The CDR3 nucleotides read TGTGCCAGCGGAGTCGTGCGGAATTCACCCCTCCACTTT.

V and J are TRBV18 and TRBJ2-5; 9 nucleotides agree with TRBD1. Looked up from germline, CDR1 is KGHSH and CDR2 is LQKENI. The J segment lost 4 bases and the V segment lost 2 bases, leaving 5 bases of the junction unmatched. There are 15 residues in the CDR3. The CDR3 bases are TGTGCCAGCTCACCAAGCGACAGGGGGTCAGAGACCCAGTACTTC. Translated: CASSPSDRGSETQYF.

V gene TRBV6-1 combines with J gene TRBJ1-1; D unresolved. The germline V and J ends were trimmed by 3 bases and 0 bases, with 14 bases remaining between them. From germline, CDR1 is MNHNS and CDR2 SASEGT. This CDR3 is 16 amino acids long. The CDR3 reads CASSERLRLMNTEAFF. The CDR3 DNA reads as TGTGCCAGCAGTGAGCGGCTAAGGTTGATGAACACTGAAGCTTTCTTT.

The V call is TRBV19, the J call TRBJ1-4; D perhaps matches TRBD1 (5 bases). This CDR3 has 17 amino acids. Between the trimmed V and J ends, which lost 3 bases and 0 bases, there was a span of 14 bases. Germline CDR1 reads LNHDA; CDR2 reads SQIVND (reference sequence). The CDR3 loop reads CASSIGGGIATNEKLFF. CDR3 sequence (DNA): TGTGCCAGTAGTATTGGGGGAGGGATCGCAACTAATGAAAAACTGTTTTTT.

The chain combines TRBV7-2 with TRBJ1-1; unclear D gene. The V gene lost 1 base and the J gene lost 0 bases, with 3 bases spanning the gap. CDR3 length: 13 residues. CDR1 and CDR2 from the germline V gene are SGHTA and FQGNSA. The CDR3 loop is CASSLVLNTEAFF. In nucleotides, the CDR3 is TGTGCCAGCAGCTTAGTCTTGAACACTGAAGCTTTCTTT.

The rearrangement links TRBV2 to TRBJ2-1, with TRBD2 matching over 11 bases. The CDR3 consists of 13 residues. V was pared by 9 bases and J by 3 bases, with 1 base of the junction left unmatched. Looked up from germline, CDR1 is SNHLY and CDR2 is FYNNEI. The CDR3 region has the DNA TGTGCCAGGACTAGCGGGAACTACAATGAGCAGTTCTTC. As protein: CARTSGNYNEQFF.

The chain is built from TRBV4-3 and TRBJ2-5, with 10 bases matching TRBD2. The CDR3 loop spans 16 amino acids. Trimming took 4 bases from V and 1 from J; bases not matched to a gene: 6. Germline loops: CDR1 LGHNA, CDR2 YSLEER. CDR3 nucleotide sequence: TGCGCCAGCAGCCGCCGAGCGGGAGGGCCCCAAGAGACCCAGTACTTC. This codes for CASSRRAGGPQETQYF.

The CDR3 coding sequence is TGTGCCAGCAGCTTAGCCGGGACTTCCAATAATGAAAAACTGTTTTTT. Translation: CASSLAGTSNNEKLFF. The gene calls are TRBV11-2 and TRBJ1-4, with a weak D call TRBD1 (5 bases). Germline CDR1 reads SGHAT; CDR2 reads FQNNGV. Trimming stripped 1 base from V and 4 bases from J, with 13 bases between. The CDR3 consists of 16 residues.

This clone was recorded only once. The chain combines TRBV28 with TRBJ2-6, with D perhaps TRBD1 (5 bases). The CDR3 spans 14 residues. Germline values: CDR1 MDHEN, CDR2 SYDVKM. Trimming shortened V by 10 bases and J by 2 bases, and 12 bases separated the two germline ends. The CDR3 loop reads CATNRGAGANVLTF. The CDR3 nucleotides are TGTGCCACCAATAGGGGCGCTGGGGCCAACGTCCTGACTTTC.

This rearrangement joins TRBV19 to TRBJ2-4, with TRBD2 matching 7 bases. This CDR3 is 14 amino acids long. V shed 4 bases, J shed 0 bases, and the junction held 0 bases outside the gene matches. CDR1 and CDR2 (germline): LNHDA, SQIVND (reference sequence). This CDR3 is CASSTGGAKNIQYF. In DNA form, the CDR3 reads TGTGCCAGTAGTACGGGGGGAGCCAAAAACATTCAGTACTTC.

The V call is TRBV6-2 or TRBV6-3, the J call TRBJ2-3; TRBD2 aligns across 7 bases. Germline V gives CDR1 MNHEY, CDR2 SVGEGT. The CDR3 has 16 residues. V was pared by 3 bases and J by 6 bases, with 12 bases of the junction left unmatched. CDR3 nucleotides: TGTGCCAGCAGTTATAGGTCGCGGGAGCGGTTTGATACGCAGTATTTT. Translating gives CASSYRSRERFDTQYF.

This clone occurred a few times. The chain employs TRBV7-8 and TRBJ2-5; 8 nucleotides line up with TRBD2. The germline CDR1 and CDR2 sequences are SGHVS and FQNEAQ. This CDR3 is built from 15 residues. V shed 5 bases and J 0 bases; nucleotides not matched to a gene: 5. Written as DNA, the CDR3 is TGTGCCAGCAGCCCCGGGAGGGAGTACCAAGAGACCCAGTACTTC. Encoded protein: CASSPGREYQETQYF.

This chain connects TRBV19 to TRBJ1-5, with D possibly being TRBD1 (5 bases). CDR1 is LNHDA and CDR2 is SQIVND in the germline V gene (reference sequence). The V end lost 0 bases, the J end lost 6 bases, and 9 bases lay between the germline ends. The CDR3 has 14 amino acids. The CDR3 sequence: CASSIEARVQPQHF. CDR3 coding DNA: TGTGCCAGTAGTATAGAAGCCAGGGTTCAGCCCCAGCATTTT.

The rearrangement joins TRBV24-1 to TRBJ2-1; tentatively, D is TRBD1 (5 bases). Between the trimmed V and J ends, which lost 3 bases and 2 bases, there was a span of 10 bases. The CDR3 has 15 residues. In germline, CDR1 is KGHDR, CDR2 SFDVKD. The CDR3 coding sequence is TGTGCCACCAGTGATCCAAGGGGCCCCTACAATGAGCAGTTCTTC. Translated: CATSDPRGPYNEQFF.

CDR3: CASSQDQRLRETQYF. CDR3 nucleotide sequence: TGTGCCAGCAGCCAAGATCAGAGGTTGAGAGAGACCCAGTACTTC. This sequence joins TRBV14 and TRBJ2-5, with D hard to call. Trimming took off 0 bases at V and 4 bases at J, with 12 bases between the two ends. CDR3 length: 15 residues. Germline V gives CDR1 SGHDN, CDR2 FVKESK. Filled out from reference TRBV14 and TRBJ2-5, the complete variable domain reads EAGVTQFPSHSVIEKGQTVTLRCDPISGHDNLYWYRRVMGKEIKFLLHFVKESKQDESGMPNNRFLAERTGGTYSTLKVQPAELEDSGVYFCASSQDQRLRETQYFGPGTRLLVL.

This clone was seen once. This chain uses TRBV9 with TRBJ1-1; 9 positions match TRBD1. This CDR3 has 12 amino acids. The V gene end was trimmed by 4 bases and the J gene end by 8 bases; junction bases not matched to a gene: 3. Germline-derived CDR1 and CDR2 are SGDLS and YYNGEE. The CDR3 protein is CASSLGQGEAFF. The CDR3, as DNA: TGTGCCAGCAGCCTCGGACAGGGGGAAGCTTTCTTT.

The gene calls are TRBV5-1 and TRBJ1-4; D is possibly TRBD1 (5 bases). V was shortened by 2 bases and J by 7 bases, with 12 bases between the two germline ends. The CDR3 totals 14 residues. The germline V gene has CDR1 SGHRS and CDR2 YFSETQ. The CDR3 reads CASSFRGEGEKLFF. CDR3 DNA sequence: TGCGCCAGCAGCTTTCGGGGGGAGGGTGAAAAACTGTTTTTT.

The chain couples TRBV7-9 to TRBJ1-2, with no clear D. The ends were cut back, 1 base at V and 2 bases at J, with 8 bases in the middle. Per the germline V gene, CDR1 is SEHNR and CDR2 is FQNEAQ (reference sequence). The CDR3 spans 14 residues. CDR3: CASSLDGRNYGYTF. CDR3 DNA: TGTGCCAGCAGCTTAGACGGCAGGAACTATGGCTACACCTTC.

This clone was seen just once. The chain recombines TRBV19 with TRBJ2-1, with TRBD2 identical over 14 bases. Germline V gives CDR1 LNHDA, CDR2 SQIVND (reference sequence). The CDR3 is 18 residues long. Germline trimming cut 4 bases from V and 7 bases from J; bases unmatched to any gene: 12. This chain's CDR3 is CASSTPYIGTSGRNEQFF. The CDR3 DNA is TGTGCCAGTAGTACACCCTACATTGGGACTAGCGGGAGAAATGAGCAGTTCTTC.

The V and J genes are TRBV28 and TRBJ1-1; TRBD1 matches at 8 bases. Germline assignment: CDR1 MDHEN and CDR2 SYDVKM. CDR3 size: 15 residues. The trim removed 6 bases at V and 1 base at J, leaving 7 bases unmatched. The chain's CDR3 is CASSGQGRKNTEAFF. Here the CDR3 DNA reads TGTGCCAGCAGCGGACAGGGACGGAAGAACACTGAAGCTTTCTTT.

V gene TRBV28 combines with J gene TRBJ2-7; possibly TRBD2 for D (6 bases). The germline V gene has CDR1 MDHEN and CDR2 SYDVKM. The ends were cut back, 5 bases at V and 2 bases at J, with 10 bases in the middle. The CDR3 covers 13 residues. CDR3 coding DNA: TGTGCCAGCAGTCCCGGGACTCCCTACGAGCAGTACTTC. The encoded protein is CASSPGTPYEQYF. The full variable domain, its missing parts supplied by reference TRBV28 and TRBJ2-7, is DVKVTQSSRYLVKRTGEKVFLECVQDMDHENMFWYRQDPGLGLRLIYFSYDVKMKEKGDIPEGYSVSREKKERFSLILESASTNQTSMYLCASSPGTPYEQYFGPGTRLTVT.

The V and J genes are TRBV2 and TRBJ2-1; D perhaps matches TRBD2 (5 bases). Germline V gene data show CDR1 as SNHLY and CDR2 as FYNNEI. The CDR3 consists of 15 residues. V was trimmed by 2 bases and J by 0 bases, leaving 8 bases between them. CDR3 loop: CASSETGSSYNEQFF. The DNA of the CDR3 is TGTGCCAGCAGTGAAACGGGATCCTCCTACAATGAGCAGTTCTTC.

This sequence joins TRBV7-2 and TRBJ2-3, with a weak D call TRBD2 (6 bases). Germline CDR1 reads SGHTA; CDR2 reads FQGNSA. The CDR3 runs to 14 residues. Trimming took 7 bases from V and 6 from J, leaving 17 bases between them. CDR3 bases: TGTGCCAGCAACGTTCTAGGGACTGCGGATACGCAGTATTTT. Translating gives CASNVLGTADTQYF.

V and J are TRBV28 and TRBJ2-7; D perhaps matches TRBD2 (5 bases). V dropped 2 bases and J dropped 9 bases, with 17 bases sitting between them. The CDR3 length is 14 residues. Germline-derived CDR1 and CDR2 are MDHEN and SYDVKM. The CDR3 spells CASSLPPGLEGQYF. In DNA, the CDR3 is TGTGCCAGCAGTTTACCTCCGGGTCTCGAGGGGCAGTACTTC.

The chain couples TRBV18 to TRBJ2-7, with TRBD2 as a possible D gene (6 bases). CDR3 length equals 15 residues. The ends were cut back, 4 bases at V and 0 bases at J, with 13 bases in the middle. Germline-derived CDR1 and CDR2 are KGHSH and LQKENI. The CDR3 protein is CASSRPGDPSYEQYF. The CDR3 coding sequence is TGTGCCAGCTCACGCCCGGGGGACCCCTCCTACGAGCAGTACTTC.

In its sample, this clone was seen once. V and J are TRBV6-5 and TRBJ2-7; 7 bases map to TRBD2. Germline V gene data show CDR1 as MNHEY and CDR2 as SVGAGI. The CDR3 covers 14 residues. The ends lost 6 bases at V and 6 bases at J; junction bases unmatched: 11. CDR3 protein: CASSRTGGVREQYF. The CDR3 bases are TGTGCCAGCAGCCGAACGGGGGGTGTGCGCGAGCAGTACTTC.

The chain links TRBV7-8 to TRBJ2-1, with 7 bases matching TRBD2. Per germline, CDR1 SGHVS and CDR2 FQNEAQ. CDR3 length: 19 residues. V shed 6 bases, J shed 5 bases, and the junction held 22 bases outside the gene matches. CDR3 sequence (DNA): TGTGCCAGCAGGCTCCGATGGGCGGGAGTCCCTTTTGGCGACAATGAGCAGTTCTTC. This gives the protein CASRLRWAGVPFGDNEQFF. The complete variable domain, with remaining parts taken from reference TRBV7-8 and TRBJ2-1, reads GAGVSQSPRYKVAKRGQDVALRCDPISGHVSLFWYQQALGQGPEFLTYFQNEAQLDKSGLPSDRFFAERPEGSVSTLKIQRTQQEDSAVYLCASRLRWAGVPFGDNEQFFGPGTRLTVL.

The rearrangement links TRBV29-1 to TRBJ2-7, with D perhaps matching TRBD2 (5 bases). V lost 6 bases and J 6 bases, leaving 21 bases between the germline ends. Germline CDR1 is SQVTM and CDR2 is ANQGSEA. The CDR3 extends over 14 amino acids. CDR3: CSVREPGGPSEQYF. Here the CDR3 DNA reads TGCAGCGTCCGGGAACCCGGAGGCCCTTCCGAGCAGTACTTC.

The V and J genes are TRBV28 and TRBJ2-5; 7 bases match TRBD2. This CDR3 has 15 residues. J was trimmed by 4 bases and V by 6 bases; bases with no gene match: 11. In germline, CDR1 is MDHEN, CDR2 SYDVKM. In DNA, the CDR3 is TGTGCCAGCAGCTCCCAGACTAGCTATCCAGAGACCCAGTACTTC. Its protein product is CASSSQTSYPETQYF.

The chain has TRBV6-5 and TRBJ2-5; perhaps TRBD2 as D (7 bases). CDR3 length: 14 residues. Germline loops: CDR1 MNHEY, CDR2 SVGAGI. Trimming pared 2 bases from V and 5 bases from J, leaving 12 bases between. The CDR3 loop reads CASSYNRGGETQYF. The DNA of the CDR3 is TGTGCCAGCAGTTACAATAGGGGGGGCGAGACCCAGTACTTC.